This T cell receptor (beta chain) was sequenced for a study of beta chain features in type 1 diabetes. Expressed TCRB transcripts were sequenced because the entire RNA isolate underwent reverse transcription. Method: immunoSEQ multiplex PCR; TCRdb's copy keeps in-frame clones and lacks some. The table shows 810,000 or so clones, with 17% occurring only once. This clone was counted a few times. The CDR3 runs to 13 residues. Germline CDR1 SNHLY, CDR2 FYNNEI. Deletions cut 7 bases from V and 7 bases from J, with 13 bases between. The sample was naive CD4+ T cells from blood. The chain employs TRBV2 and TRBJ1-4; no clear D. The receptor was isolated from a woman aged 18-29 years in good health. The CDR3 is CASKFSLTEKLFF. CDR3 bases: TGTGCCAGCAAATTTAGTTTGACTGAAAAACTGTTTTTT.